The next 24 T cell receptor beta chains were all read from a single sample in a study of regulatory T cells in long-lasting Graves disease. Time point noted: persistent/refractory GD, antithyroid drugs over 5 years with positive TRAb. The TCR library was made from RNA that had been extracted from PBMCs in TRIzol. Assembly of TCR beta libraries relied on iRepertoire HTBI primers together with Arm-PCR of CDR3 regions. TCRdb re-derived calls from the multiplex PCR reads in MiXCR, one entry per CDR3 protein. This table holds around 400,000 distinct CDR3 sequences, 21% found once. The sequencing here drew on peripheral blood mononuclear cells (PBMCs), taken when the disease was refractory, from a patient treated with antithyroid drugs. The receptors shown here come from a female donor with Graves disease.

This clonotype was seen many times. The chain uses TRBV28 and TRBJ2-7; 7 bases match TRBD1. The CDR3 has 13 residues. J gave up 5 bases and V 5 bases, and 6 bases lay outside the gene matches. Germline V gene data show CDR1 as MDHEN and CDR2 as SYDVKM. CDR3 coding DNA: TGTGCCAGCAGTGTAATAACAGGGGACGAGCAGTACTTC. Translated: CASSVITGDEQYF.

Only a few counts were recorded for this clonotype. The genes are TRBV10-2 and TRBJ1-4; D is uncertain. The V gene lost 4 bases and the J gene lost 7 bases, with 13 bases spanning the gap. Germline CDR1 is WSHSY and CDR2 is SAAADI. The CDR3 extends over 14 amino acids. CDR3 amino acids: CASSGWGSFEKLFF. As DNA, the CDR3 is TGCGCCAGCAGTGGATGGGGTTCGTTTGAAAAACTGTTTTTT.

Many counts were recorded for this clonotype. The gene calls are TRBV20-1 and TRBJ2-4, with TRBD2 matching 9 bases. V trimming: 6 bases; J trimming: 9 bases; junction bases outside the gene matches: 12. Germline loops: CDR1 DFQATT, CDR2 SNEGSKA (reference sequence). The length of the CDR3 is 14 residues. The CDR3 here is CSASPDIAGVIQYF. For the CDR3, the DNA is TGCAGTGCAAGCCCGGACATAGCGGGGGTCATTCAGTACTTC.

The CDR3 reads CTSSRETQYF. In nucleotides, the CDR3 is TGTACCAGCAGCCGGGAGACCCAGTACTTC. The chain links TRBV7-2 to TRBJ2-5; D is undetermined. Germline V gene sequence: CDR1 SGHTA, CDR2 FQGNSA. Trimming shortened V by 5 bases and J by 5 bases, and 3 bases separated the two germline ends. This CDR3 contains 10 residues.

This clonotype was detected many times. The chain couples TRBV14 to TRBJ1-1, with TRBD1 identical over 10 bases. The junction had 2 bases not matched to a gene; V was cut back by 3 bases and J by 4 bases. Germline lookup yields CDR1 SGHDN and CDR2 FVKESK. This CDR3 has 14 residues. CDR3 protein: CASSQRTGGTEAFF. CDR3 DNA sequence: TGTGCCAGCAGCCAGCGGACAGGGGGCACTGAAGCTTTCTTT.

This rearrangement joins TRBV28 to TRBJ2-7; 8 nucleotides line up with TRBD2. Germline CDR1 is MDHEN and CDR2 is SYDVKM. J was trimmed by 2 bases and V by 6 bases; bases with no gene match: 21. This CDR3 is built from 19 residues. The CDR3 sequence: CASRKWGRASGSRPYEQYF. In nucleotides, the CDR3 is TGTGCCAGCAGGAAATGGGGCAGGGCGAGCGGGAGTCGTCCCTACGAGCAGTACTTC.

At least ten counts were recorded for this clonotype. The V gene is TRBV15, the J gene TRBJ1-4, with D unresolved. Trimming left V 3 bases short and J 6 bases short, with 17 bases between. The CDR3 sequence is 16 residues long. Germline loops: CDR1 LNHNV, CDR2 YYDKDF (reference sequence). The CDR3 sequence is CATSSAGNPEDEKLFF. The DNA for the CDR3 is TGTGCCACCAGCAGCGCCGGGAACCCGGAGGATGAAAAACTGTTTTTT.

This clonotype has ten or more counts. J is TRBJ1-1 and V is TRBV2; a possible D gene is TRBD1 (5 bases). The CDR3 is 13 residues long. Deletions cut 4 bases from V and 4 bases from J, with 10 bases between. Germline CDR1 SNHLY, CDR2 FYNNEI. The CDR3 is CASSGGGGTEAFF. In DNA, the CDR3 is TGTGCCAGCAGTGGGGGGGGGGGCACTGAAGCTTTCTTT.

This clonotype was counted at least ten times. The rearrangement joins TRBV5-6 to TRBJ2-5; 7 bases align to TRBD2. There are 14 residues in the CDR3. Germline V CDR1 and CDR2: SGHDT, YYEEEE. V was pared by 7 bases and J by 4 bases, with 10 bases of the junction left unmatched. CDR3: CASGSTWGGETQYF. The CDR3 DNA reads TGTGCCAGCGGCAGCACTTGGGGGGGAGAGACCCAGTACTTC.

In this sample, this clonotype turned up a few times. The rearrangement joins TRBV4-1 to TRBJ1-5; D is perhaps TRBD1 (6 bases). Germline V CDR1 and CDR2: MGHRA, YSYEKL. Trimming stripped 0 bases from V and 4 bases from J, with 13 bases between. The CDR3 runs to 16 residues. The CDR3 spells CASSQELSQGNQPQHF. The CDR3 region has the DNA TGCGCCAGCAGCCAAGAACTGTCACAGGGAAATCAGCCCCAGCATTTT.

The chain couples TRBV28 to TRBJ2-7; 16 positions agree with TRBD2. The junction had 6 bases not matched to a gene; V was cut back by 10 bases and J by 6 bases. This CDR3 is built from 14 residues. CDR1 and CDR2 from the germline V gene are MDHEN and SYDVKM. CDR3 sequence reads: CATLGTSGRAEQYF. CDR3 in DNA: TGTGCCACGTTAGGGACTAGCGGGAGGGCCGAGCAGTACTTC.

CDR3 coding DNA: TGCGCCAGCTCCCCGGGCAGGGGGCGTACCGGGGAGCTGTTTTTT. Translation: CASSPGRGRTGELFF. This chain uses TRBV4-1 with TRBJ2-2; 8 bases are shared with TRBD1. Germline loops: CDR1 MGHRA, CDR2 YSYEKL. V was pared by 8 bases and J by 5 bases, with 10 bases of the junction left unmatched. CDR3 size: 15 residues.

This clonotype was observed many times. The J gene is TRBJ2-5, the V gene TRBV28; possible D gene TRBD1, 5 bases. This CDR3 region has 15 residues. Between the trimmed V and J ends, which lost 4 bases and 1 base, there was a span of 13 bases. CDR1 is MDHEN, CDR2 SYDVKM, per germline. CDR3 nucleotides: TGTGCCAGCAGTTCTCTGAAGGGGATCCAAGAGACCCAGTACTTC. This encodes CASSSLKGIQETQYF.

This clonotype was detected many times. This chain joins TRBV29-1 and TRBJ1-5; 7 nucleotides line up with TRBD1. Germline CDR1 reads SQVTM; CDR2 reads ANQGSEA. The CDR3 spans 13 residues. V lost 6 bases, J lost 3 bases, and 5 bases stayed unmatched. CDR3 sequence reads: CSVRTGLNQPQHF. In nucleotides, the CDR3 is TGCAGCGTCAGGACAGGACTCAATCAGCCCCAGCATTTT.

Turning to this clonotype: A much larger clone differs by one base, so this may be a read error. The chain combines TRBV12-3 or TRBV12-4 with TRBJ2-7, with a possible D match to TRBD2 (6 bases). This CDR3 has 13 amino acids. The V end lost 11 bases, the J end lost 0 bases, and 14 bases lay between the germline ends. This chain's CDR3 is CAGGTPSSYEQYF. CDR3 coding DNA: TGTGCCGGCGGGACTCCCAGCTCCTACGAGCAGTACTTC.

The chain uses TRBV5-5 and TRBJ2-5, with D maybe TRBD2 (6 bases). The V end was cut by 0 bases, the J end by 1 base, with 10 bases between. Germline lookup yields CDR1 SGHKS and CDR2 YYEKEE (reference sequence). The CDR3 has 15 residues. CDR3 in amino acids: CASSLGLGSQETQYF. The CDR3 DNA reads TGTGCCAGCAGCTTGGGTCTCGGGAGCCAAGAGACCCAGTACTTC.

V usage is TRBV20-1 and J usage is TRBJ2-7; the D gene is possibly TRBD1 (5 bases). Germline assignment: CDR1 DFQATT and CDR2 SNEGSKA (reference sequence). Trimming took off 5 bases at V and 3 bases at J, with 17 bases between the two ends. This CDR3 comprises 14 residues. The CDR3 bases are TGCAGTGCTTGCGACAGTCCAGAATACTACGAGCAGTACTTC. This codes for CSACDSPEYYEQYF.

In this sample, this clonotype turned up many times. The rearrangement links TRBV2 to TRBJ2-7; D might be TRBD2 (6 bases). Germline loops: CDR1 SNHLY, CDR2 FYNNEI. The CDR3 extends over 15 amino acids. The V end lost 10 bases, the J end lost 1 base, and 20 bases lay between the germline ends. The CDR3 loop reads CATDSGKGRSYEQYF. The DNA of the CDR3 is TGTGCCACCGATAGCGGTAAGGGTAGGTCCTACGAGCAGTACTTC.

Ten or more counts support this clonotype. V gene TRBV12-3 or TRBV12-4 combines with J gene TRBJ1-4; TRBD1 is a possible D gene (5 bases). CDR3 length: 13 amino acids. V gave up 6 bases and J gave up 12 bases, with 17 bases separating them. The DNA of the CDR3 is TGTGCCAGCAGCCTTAAAGGGGACCGTGAACTGTTTTTT. Translated, it gives CASSLKGDRELFF.

With regard to this clonotype: This may be a read error, as it is one base from a much larger clone. Here the CDR3 reads CASSPAAGFHEQYF. The DNA for the CDR3 is TGTGCCAGCAGTCCCGCCGCTGGTTTCCACGAGCAGTACTTC. V usage is TRBV12-3 or TRBV12-4 and J usage is TRBJ2-7; D unresolved. The CDR3 covers 14 residues. The germline V and J ends were trimmed by 5 bases and 5 bases, with 16 bases remaining between them.

For this clonotype: A read error may produce the germline difference seen at one junction end. The chain recombines TRBV6-5 with TRBJ2-2; D might be TRBD1 or TRBD2, each matching 6 bases. The CDR3 length is 15 residues. CDR1 and CDR2 from the germline V gene are MNHEY and SVGAGI. This CDR3 reads CASTYGGAGTGELFF. As DNA, the CDR3 is TGTGCCAGCACTTACGGGGGCGCGGGCACCGGGGAGCTGTTTTTT.

This clonotype occurred a few times. The chain has TRBV7-2 and TRBJ2-2, with 9 bases matching TRBD2. The length of the CDR3 is 16 residues. The V gene end was trimmed by 5 bases and the J gene end by 2 bases; junction bases not matched to a gene: 6. Germline lookup yields CDR1 SGHTA and CDR2 FQGNSA. The CDR3 region is CASSPRTSVNTGELFF. CDR3 sequence (DNA): TGTGCCAGCAGCCCCCGGACTAGCGTTAACACCGGGGAGCTGTTTTTT.

This clonotype was seen more than once but under ten times. J is TRBJ2-3 and V is TRBV11-2; TRBD1 aligns across 10 bases. This CDR3 has 17 residues. Germline assignment: CDR1 SGHAT and CDR2 FQNNGV. V shed 4 bases, J shed 7 bases, and the junction held 14 bases outside the gene matches. The CDR3 loop is CASSSPAGTGETNTQYF. DNA for the CDR3: TGTGCCAGCAGCTCACCCGCCGGGACAGGGGAAACAAATACGCAGTATTTT.

This clonotype was detected ten times or more. The rearrangement links TRBV28 to TRBJ1-6, with unresolved D. The CDR3 runs 12 residues. In germline, CDR1 is MDHEN, CDR2 SYDVKM. V lost 5 bases to trimming and J lost 7 bases, with 6 bases between them. CDR3 sequence (DNA): TGTGCCAGCAGTCCTCTCAATTCACCCCTCCACTTT. This gives the protein CASSPLNSPLHF. The full variable domain, completed using reference TRBV28 and TRBJ1-6, is DVKVTQSSRYLVKRTGEKVFLECVQDMDHENMFWYRQDPGLGLRLIYFSYDVKMKEKGDIPEGYSVSREKKERFSLILESASTNQTSMYLCASSPLNSPLHFGNGTRLTVT.